This section outlines one T cell receptor beta chain sequence together with its context. CDR3 length: 14 amino acids. Unmatched junction bases numbered 3, after V lost 5 bases and J lost 7 bases. Germline values: CDR1 SGHRS, CDR2 YFSETQ. The protocol was immunoSEQ multiplex PCR, while the TCRdb copy is restricted to in-frame clones and leaves out a portion. The repertoire holds about 320,000 clones, with approximately 88% as singletons. This sample was included in a study of blood T cell repertoires in COVID-19. V is TRBV5-1 and J is TRBJ1-6; 10 positions match TRBD1. This clonotype was obtained from a woman aged 25 to 39 with COVID-19, enrolled during active disease. Sequenced sample: peripheral blood. CDR3 in amino acids: CASRGQGPNSPLHF. As DNA, the CDR3 is TGCGCCAGCAGGGGACAGGGGCCGAATTCACCCCTCCACTTT. Using reference TRBV5-1 and TRBJ1-6 for the parts outside the CDR3, the full variable domain is KAGVTQTPRYLIKTRGQQVTLSCSPISGHRSVSWYQQTPGQGLQFLFEYFSETQRNKGNFPGRFSGRQFSNSRSEMNVSTLELGDSALYLCASRGQGPNSPLHFGNGTRLTVT.